This T cell receptor beta chain was identified during a study of cytomegalovirus exposure and HLA in healthy donors. General study results and limits: In a later analysis, donors in an Asian-associated ancestry cluster reportedly had fewer N-insertions in productive TCRs than the cohort mean. Data from an earlier analysis indicated that most TCR beta V segments were productive either about 90% or about 30% of the time.

CDR3 length: 17 amino acids. Primers included in the PCR were 60 Vbeta and 13 Jbeta primers. Measured with immunoSEQ multiplex PCR; TCRdb has only the in-frame clones, and not every one. This sample has about 190,000 clones, with about 81% found just once. Worth noting for this clone: What it binds is unknown.

This sequence originates from a man younger than 45 in good health and CMV-seropositive. The gene calls are TRBV21-1 and TRBJ1-5; TRBD1, the D gene given by the table, was not confirmed from the DNA. TRBV21-1 represents a pseudogene. The sample was PBMCs. The CDR3 loop reads CASSKPLAGSSNQPQHF. The CDR3 coding sequence is TGTGCCAGCAGCAAACCCTTGGCAGGGTCGAGCAATCAGCCCCAGCATTTT.